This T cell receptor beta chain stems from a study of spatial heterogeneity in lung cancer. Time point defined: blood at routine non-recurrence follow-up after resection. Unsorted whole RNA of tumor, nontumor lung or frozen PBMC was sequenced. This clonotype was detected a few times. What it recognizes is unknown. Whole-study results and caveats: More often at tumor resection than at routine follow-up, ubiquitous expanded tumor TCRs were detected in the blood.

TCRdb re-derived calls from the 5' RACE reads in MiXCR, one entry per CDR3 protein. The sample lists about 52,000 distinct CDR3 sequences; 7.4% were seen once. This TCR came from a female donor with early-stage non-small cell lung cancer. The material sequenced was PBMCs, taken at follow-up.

This CDR3 is CASSVVFRAAYNEQFF. CDR3 nucleotides: TGTGCCAGCAGCGTAGTCTTCAGGGCAGCGTACAATGAGCAGTTCTTC. The chain recombines TRBV9 with TRBJ2-1, with a weak D call TRBD1 (5 bases). CDR3 size: 16 residues. The germline V gene encodes CDR1 SGDLS and CDR2 YYNGEE. Trimming shortened V by 0 bases and J by 4 bases, and 14 bases separated the two germline ends.